The rows below give T cell receptor beta chains drawn from one sample of a study of T-cell memory formation after mild COVID-19. TCRdb reprocessed the 5' RACE reads with MiXCR, giving one entry per CDR3 protein. Of fewer than 150,000 distinct CDR3 sequences detected, more than 13% appear once; the ten largest clones hold about 26%. Source material: PBMCs or a T cell subset sorted from them (not recorded which). The receptors shown here come from an adult woman who had mild COVID-19 (a few samples of this study predate the infection). Cell type and time point are not known. The CDR3 runs from the conserved cysteine through the conserved F or W. Fields, in order: clone size, D gene, V gene, J gene, CDR3 DNA, CDR3 protein. D genes are given only for firm matches. Clone size is not always given. Where it is, it says once, few, many or a class for expanded clones.

>few|TRBD2|TRBV4-2|TRBJ2-3
TGTGCCAGCAGCCAGGGACTAGCGGGAGGGCCAAGCACAGATACGCAGTATTTT
CASSQGLAGGPSTDTQYF
>-|-|TRBV9|TRBJ2-7
TGTGCCAGCAGCTCAACAGTGACCTCCTACGAGCAGTACTTC
CASSSTVTSYEQYF
>-|TRBD2|TRBV25-1|TRBJ2-1
TGTGCCAGCAGTGAATTAACTAGCGGGAGGTTAAATGAGCAGTTCTTC
CASSELTSGRLNEQFF
>-|TRBD2|TRBV27|TRBJ2-3
TGTGCCAGCAGTAGCGGGAGATTTACAGATACGCAGTATTTT
CASSSGRFTDTQYF
>few|-|TRBV7-2|TRBJ2-3
TGTGCCAGCAGCCCGGGCATAGGGCGGAGTCTTTACCGGGATACGCAGTATTTT
CASSPGIGRSLYRDTQYF
>-|-|TRBV5-1|TRBJ2-6
TGCGCCAGCAGCTTGGCGGCAGGGGAGGCTGGGGCCAACGTCCTGACTTTC
CASSLAAGEAGANVLTF
>-|-|TRBV7-9|TRBJ1-2
TGTGCCAGCAGCTCGGGCCTTATAGCCTTC
CASSSGLIAF
>-|-|TRBV13|TRBJ2-4
TGTGCCAGCAGCTTCGGGGCGGGCGACGGGAACATTCAGTACTTC
CASSFGAGDGNIQYF
>few|-|TRBV5-1|TRBJ2-7
TGCGCCAGCAGCATGGGGGACCGATCTTACGAGCAGTACTTC
CASSMGDRSYEQYF
>-|TRBD2|TRBV2|TRBJ2-1
TGTGCCAGCAGTTCCCTAGCGGGGGTCCAGTACAATGAGCAGTTCTTC
CASSSLAGVQYNEQFF
>-|TRBD1|TRBV27|TRBJ2-7
TGTGCCAGCAGTACCGCCTTTCCCCGGGACAGGGGGCCCTACGAGCAGTACTTC
CASSTAFPRDRGPYEQYF
>-|TRBD1|TRBV4-3|TRBJ2-5
TGCGCCAGCAGCCAGGGACAGGGAATCCAAGAGACCCAGTACTTC
CASSQGQGIQETQYF
>few|-|TRBV12-3/TRBV12-4|TRBJ1-1
TGTGCCAGCACTGTCGTTAACACTGAAGCTTTCTTT
CASTVVNTEAFF
>few|TRBD2|TRBV12-3/TRBV12-4|TRBJ2-3
TGTGCCAGCAGATTGACTAGCGGGAGCACAGATACGCAGTATTTT
CASRLTSGSTDTQYF
>few|-|TRBV7-6|TRBJ2-2
TGTGCCAGCAGCTTATCAGTAGGGCGAGGGGAGCTGTTTTTT
CASSLSVGRGELFF
>-|TRBD2|TRBV7-8|TRBJ2-3
TGTGCCAGCAGCCCCCCTCTAGCGGGGGGCCAGACGCAGTATTTT
CASSPPLAGGQTQYF
>-|-|TRBV7-9|TRBJ1-1
TGTGCCAGCAGCTTAGGGCGTGTGATGAACACTGAAGCTTTCTTT
CASSLGRVMNTEAFF
>few|TRBD2|TRBV12-3/TRBV12-4|TRBJ2-7
TGTGCCAGCAGTTTAAGCGGGAGGGCCGGTGAGCAGTACTTC
CASSLSGRAGEQYF
>-|-|TRBV6-5|TRBJ1-4
TGTGCCAGCAGTTCCAACGACCAGACAGAGAATGAAAAACTGTTTTTT
CASSSNDQTENEKLFF